These T cell receptor beta chains were read from a single sample in a study of vaccination effects on CD4 cells after COVID-19. Sequencing was performed with immunoSEQ multiplex PCR; in TCRdb, only in-frame clones are kept and a portion is missing. The sample consists of approximately 40,000 clones, around 67% of them appearing once. These TCRs' antigens remain unknown. This sample comprised CD4+ T cells from PBMCs cultured with a peptide pool, obtained before COVID-19 vaccination. The source is a human donor who had a prior SARS-CoV-2 infection. The CDR3 runs from the conserved cysteine through the conserved F or W. D genes are given only for firm matches. Clone size, where shown, is once, few, many, or a class for clones that have expanded.

CDR3	DNA	J	D	size	V
CATSEGGPGEKLFF	TGTGCCACCAGCGAAGGGGGCCCCGGGGAAAAACTGTTTTTT	TRBJ1-4	TRBD1	.	TRBV15
CASSRGDANFRYEQYF	TGTGCCAGCAGCCGGGGGGACGCCAACTTTCGCTACGAGCAGTACTTC	TRBJ2-7	TRBD2	.	TRBV11-2
CASSPAGTGAWVSPLHF	TGTGCCAGCTCACCGGCCGGGACAGGGGCTTGGGTTTCACCCCTCCACTTT	TRBJ1-6	TRBD1	.	TRBV18
CASSPEGLYNEQFF	TGTGCCAGCAGCCCGGAAGGTCTATACAATGAGCAGTTCTTC	TRBJ2-1	.	once	TRBV5-5
CASSQYQGGTEAFF	TGCGCCAGCAGCCAGTACCAGGGAGGCACTGAAGCTTTCTTT	TRBJ1-1	.	few	TRBV4-1
CASSKGQILYNEQFF	TGTGCCAGCAGTAAAGGACAGATACTATACAATGAGCAGTTCTTC	TRBJ2-1	.	.	TRBV2
CASSFRSFSSGNTIYF	TGTGCCAGCAGCTTCAGGTCCTTTTCCTCTGGAAACACCATATATTTT	TRBJ1-3	.	.	TRBV7-2
CASRRPGKETQYF	TGTGCCAGCAGGCGGCCGGGAAAAGAGACCCAGTACTTC	TRBJ2-5	.	.	TRBV2
CASSRAGATNEKLFF	TGTGCCAGCAGTCGCGCGGGGGCAACTAATGAAAAACTGTTTTTT	TRBJ1-4	.	few	TRBV6-5
CASSFHSPLHF	TGTGCCAGCAGCTTCCATTCACCCCTCCACTTT	TRBJ1-6	.	.	TRBV7-2